This TCR beta chain stems from a study of Ad26.COV2.S vaccination and SARS-CoV-2 variants. Study background: Administration of Ad26.COV2.S was intramuscular, either once or twice 56 days apart. Points from the study as a whole: Spike-specific TCR breadth in vaccine recipients exceeded that seen in placebo recipients. Non-spike TCR breadth was similar in vaccine and placebo recipients.

Treatment here: some 20 received Ad26.COV2.S at low or high dose, single or two shots; roughly five received placebo; per-sample allocation not given. On day 63 after the first injection, vaccine and placebo recipients gave samples. The donor's status was that of an adult aged 18-55 years in Boston. V lost 1 base and J 8 bases, leaving 4 bases between the germline ends. This CDR3 has 11 amino acids. Using immunoSEQ multiplex PCR, the repertoire was profiled, and TCRdb retains in-frame clones only, with some absent. The sample lists approximately 250,000 clones, around 90% occurring once. For this clone: Its antigen is not known.

The receptor was derived from a person aged 18-65 years who received the Ad26.COV2.S COVID-19 vaccine or a placebo. Source: peripheral blood, taken in a trial of Ad26.COV2.S vaccine versus placebo. The chain is built from TRBV12-3 or TRBV12-4 and TRBJ2-3, with no clear D. The CDR3 coding sequence is TGTGCCAGCAGTTTAGGTGGTACGCAGTATTTT. Translated: CASSLGGTQYF.